Each of the 26 T cell receptor beta chains below was sequenced from the same sample in a study of blood T cell repertoires in COVID-19. Profiled with immunoSEQ multiplex PCR; TCRdb holds only in-frame clones, not every one. The top ten hold about 4% of the sample, which has about 87,000 clones, 75% seen once. The source material was peripheral blood. All receptors come from a woman aged 45-60 years with acute or convalescent COVID-19.

The chain recombines TRBV19 with TRBJ2-7; D perhaps matches TRBD1 (8 bases). CDR3 length: 17 amino acids. The V and J ends lost 3 bases and 3 bases respectively, with 21 bases between them. Germline CDR1 and CDR2: LNHDA and SQIVND (reference sequence). This CDR3 reads CASSILRGPGGSYEQYF. CDR3 nucleotides: TGTGCCAGTAGTATCTTGCGGGGGCCAGGGGGCAGCTACGAGCAGTACTTC.

This clone has only a few counts. The V call is TRBV19, the J call TRBJ1-4; TRBD1 matches at 7 bases. The germline CDR1 and CDR2 sequences are LNHDA and SQIVND (reference sequence). Unmatched junction bases numbered 5, after V lost 6 bases and J lost 4 bases. The CDR3 consists of 14 residues. The CDR3 loop is CASRPGQYNEKLFF. DNA of the CDR3: TGTGCCAGTAGGCCGGGACAGTATAATGAAAAACTGTTTTTT. The entire variable domain, with the rest obtained from reference TRBV19 and TRBJ1-4, is as follows: DGGITQSPKYLFRKEGQNVTLSCEQNLNHDAMYWYRQDPGQGLRLIYYSQIVNDFQKGDIAEGYSVSREKKESFPLTVTSAQKNPTAFYLCASRPGQYNEKLFFGSGTQLSVL.

The V and J genes are TRBV19 and TRBJ2-2; D possibly corresponds to TRBD2 (6 bases). The length of the CDR3 is 17 residues. Deletions cut 2 bases from V and 0 bases from J, with 13 bases between. Germline CDR1 reads LNHDA; CDR2 reads SQIVND (reference sequence). CDR3 sequence: CASSIRWAGPNTGELFF. CDR3 coding DNA: TGTGCCAGTAGTATAAGGTGGGCGGGGCCGAACACCGGGGAGCTGTTTTTT.

This clone was counted only a few times. The chain has TRBV5-6 and TRBJ1-3; D gene unclear. Germline V CDR1 and CDR2: SGHDT, YYEEEE. The CDR3 loop spans 15 amino acids. Trimming pared 3 bases from V and 0 bases from J, leaving 10 bases between. The CDR3 nucleotides are TGTGCCAGCAGCTGGAGGCAAACCTCTGGAAACACCATATATTTT. Its translation: CASSWRQTSGNTIYF.

V is TRBV28 and J is TRBJ1-2, with 9 bases lining up with TRBD1. In germline, CDR1 is MDHEN, CDR2 SYDVKM. The CDR3 is 15 amino acids. Trimming took 5 bases from V and 4 from J; bases not matched to a gene: 8. For the CDR3, the DNA is TGTGCCAGCAGTCGAGGGGACAGGGATTTCTATGGCTACACCTTC. This codes for CASSRGDRDFYGYTF.

The CDR3 spells CASSERGQNTGELFF. CDR3 coding DNA: TGTGCCAGCAGTGAACGCGGCCAGAACACCGGGGAGCTGTTTTTT. The V and J genes are TRBV6-1 and TRBJ2-2; D is ambiguous. Looked up from germline, CDR1 is MNHNS and CDR2 is SASEGT. The V end lost 2 bases, the J end lost 1 base, and 8 bases lay between the germline ends. This CDR3 has 15 amino acids.

The CDR3 loop is CASSLNRDFTEAFF. As DNA, the CDR3 is TGCGCCAGCAGCTTGAACAGGGATTTTACTGAAGCTTTCTTT. V and J are TRBV5-1 and TRBJ1-1, with D tentatively TRBD1 (6 bases). The V and J ends lost 1 base and 5 bases respectively, with 12 bases between them. Germline CDR1 and CDR2: SGHRS and YFSETQ. CDR3 size: 14 residues.

The rearrangement uses TRBV5-1 and TRBJ1-6; maybe TRBD1 (5 bases). Germline CDR1 SGHRS, CDR2 YFSETQ. Trimming took off 1 base at V and 5 bases at J, with 10 bases between the two ends. The CDR3 is 15 residues long. The CDR3 region is CASSLFDRDNSPLHF. DNA for the CDR3: TGCGCCAGCAGCTTGTTTGACAGAGATAATTCACCCCTCCACTTT.

The chain links TRBV12-3 or TRBV12-4 to TRBJ1-5; D perhaps matches TRBD1 (5 bases). The CDR3 contains 13 residues. Deletions cut 5 bases from V and 5 bases from J, with 10 bases between. CDR3 nucleotide sequence: TGTGCCAGCAGTCGGACATCCGATCAGCCCCAGCATTTT. Translating gives CASSRTSDQPQHF.

The chain joins TRBV4-2 to TRBJ2-3, with a possible D match to TRBD1 (5 bases). The CDR3 totals 15 residues. Germline assignment: CDR1 LGHNA and CDR2 YNFKEQ. The V end lost 2 bases, the J end lost 6 bases, and 15 bases lay between the germline ends. The chain's CDR3 is CASSQNGASGDTQYF. In nucleotides, the CDR3 is TGTGCCAGCAGCCAAAATGGGGCCTCAGGGGATACGCAGTATTTT.

CDR3 protein: CASSKEQGAFGNTEAFF. For the CDR3, the DNA is TGTGCCAGCTCTAAAGAGCAGGGGGCTTTCGGGAACACTGAAGCTTTCTTT. The V call is TRBV18, the J call TRBJ1-1, with 8 bases that match TRBD1. Germline V CDR1 and CDR2: KGHSH, LQKENI. V gave up 6 bases and J gave up 1 base; unmatched junction bases: 13. This CDR3 is built from 17 residues.

The V call is TRBV30, the J call TRBJ2-1; the match to TRBD1 covers 8 bases. The trim removed 4 bases at V and 1 base at J, leaving 3 bases unmatched. The V gene's germline CDR1 is GTSNPN and CDR2 SVGIG (reference sequence). The CDR3 extends over 14 amino acids. The CDR3 loop reads CAWTTGGSYNEQFF. The CDR3 DNA reads TGTGCCTGGACTACAGGGGGTTCCTACAATGAGCAGTTCTTC.

This clone was found once. The chain joins TRBV19 to TRBJ1-5, with 9 nucleotides matching TRBD1. The ends lost 2 bases at V and 5 bases at J; junction bases unmatched: 7. The length of the CDR3 is 16 residues. The V gene's germline CDR1 is LNHDA and CDR2 SQIVND (reference sequence). Here the CDR3 DNA reads TGTGCCAGTAGTATATCCCCGGACAGGGGCTATCAGCCCCAGCATTTT. It specifies CASSISPDRGYQPQHF. The full variable domain, completed using reference TRBV19 and TRBJ1-5, is DGGITQSPKYLFRKEGQNVTLSCEQNLNHDAMYWYRQDPGQGLRLIYYSQIVNDFQKGDIAEGYSVSREKKESFPLTVTSAQKNPTAFYLCASSISPDRGYQPQHFGDGTRLSIL.

The V and J genes are TRBV27 and TRBJ2-1; the match to TRBD1 covers 8 bases. The CDR3 is 16 amino acids. After removal of 3 bases from V and 3 bases from J, the junction contained 7 bases not matched to a gene. The germline V gene has CDR1 MNHEY and CDR2 SMNVEV (reference sequence). The CDR3 is CASSFIQGGNYNEQFF. The CDR3 bases are TGTGCCAGCAGTTTTATACAGGGGGGAAACTACAATGAGCAGTTCTTC.

The chain is built from TRBV4-1 and TRBJ1-1; D gene unclear. The CDR3 is 13 amino acids. Germline V CDR1 and CDR2: MGHRA, YSYEKL. Trimming removed 0 bases at V and 4 bases at J, with 6 bases between. CDR3 residues: CASSQEESTEAFF. Written as DNA, the CDR3 is TGCGCCAGCAGCCAAGAGGAGAGCACTGAAGCTTTCTTT.

The DNA of the CDR3 is TGTGCCAGCAGCTCTGGACAGCTTAATTCACCCCTCCACTTT. Translated, it gives CASSSGQLNSPLHF. The chain recombines TRBV5-5 with TRBJ1-6; TRBD1 might be the D (6 bases). This CDR3 is 14 amino acids long. Germline values: CDR1 SGHKS, CDR2 YYEKEE (reference sequence). V was cut by 3 bases and J by 6 bases, with 10 bases left in between.

The chain has TRBV6-1 and TRBJ1-5, with TRBD1 matching 9 bases. In germline, CDR1 is MNHNS, CDR2 SASEGT. Trimming cost V 6 bases and J 5 bases; bases outside gene matches: 5. The CDR3 runs 14 residues. The CDR3 region is CASSSGTGYQPQHF. CDR3 nucleotide sequence: TGTGCCAGCAGCTCCGGGACAGGGTATCAGCCCCAGCATTTT.

V usage is TRBV5-4 and J usage is TRBJ2-7; tentative D call: TRBD1 (6 bases). Trimming removed 1 base at V and 2 bases at J, with 13 bases between. CDR1 is SGHNT and CDR2 is YYREEE in the germline V gene (reference sequence). The CDR3 is made up of 15 amino acids. CDR3 residues: CASSLTRDKAYEQYF. In DNA, the CDR3 is TGTGCCAGCAGCTTGACCCGGGACAAGGCCTACGAGCAGTACTTC.

The chain carries TRBV10-3 and TRBJ1-1; D is unclear. CDR3 length: 13 residues. From germline, CDR1 is ENHRY and CDR2 SYGVKD. Trimming cost V 5 bases and J 0 bases, with 7 bases left between them. The CDR3 reads CAISSTVNTEAFF. The CDR3 DNA is TGTGCCATCAGTTCTACAGTGAACACTGAAGCTTTCTTT.

The V call is TRBV21-1, the J call TRBJ2-3; TRBD1 is the table's D call and was not checked against the DNA. TRBV21-1 represents a pseudogene. CDR3 length: 19 residues. CDR3 residues: CASSKRGPSLAPSTDTQYF. The CDR3 nucleotides read TGTGCCAGCAGCAAAAGGGGCCCAAGTTTAGCCCCTAGCACAGATACGCAGTATTTT.

The V and J genes are TRBV28 and TRBJ2-1, with D hard to call. The germline V and J ends were trimmed by 8 bases and 2 bases, with 13 bases remaining between them. The CDR3 spans 14 residues. Germline CDR1 reads MDHEN; CDR2 reads SYDVKM. Written as DNA, the CDR3 is TGTGCCAGCGCTCCCTCCTACCCCTACAATGAGCAGTTCTTC. Its protein is CASAPSYPYNEQFF.

This chain uses TRBV6-4 with TRBJ2-1; the match to TRBD2 covers 10 bases. Per germline, CDR1 MRHNA and CDR2 SNTAGT. This CDR3 comprises 14 residues. Trimming removed 4 bases from V and 5 bases from J; junction bases left unmatched: 2. CDR3 sequence reads: CASSVAGGNNEQFF. CDR3 nucleotides: TGTGCCAGCAGTGTAGCGGGGGGCAACAATGAGCAGTTCTTC.

This clone has only a few counts. The gene calls are TRBV4-2 and TRBJ2-2; TRBD1 agrees at 11 bases. The length of the CDR3 is 17 residues. Germline V gene data show CDR1 as LGHNA and CDR2 as YNFKEQ. The J segment lost 7 bases and the V segment lost 6 bases, leaving 13 bases of the junction unmatched. CDR3 in DNA: TGTGCCAGCAGTCGGACGGGACAGGGGGTTATGGTCGGGGAGCTGTTTTTT. Protein sequence: CASSRTGQGVMVGELFF.

The chain combines TRBV5-6 with TRBJ1-3, with TRBD1 matching over 12 bases. Trimming cost V 3 bases and J 1 base; bases outside gene matches: 2. The CDR3 loop spans 16 amino acids. CDR1 is SGHDT, CDR2 YYEEEE, per germline. CDR3 sequence reads: CASSWGQGASGNTIYF. Here the CDR3 DNA reads TGTGCCAGCAGCTGGGGACAGGGGGCTTCTGGAAACACCATATATTTT.

This rearrangement joins TRBV9 to TRBJ2-1; TRBD2 is a possible D gene (5 bases). This CDR3 comprises 13 residues. Trimming removed 2 bases from V and 9 bases from J, with 12 bases in between. Germline CDR1 and CDR2: SGDLS and YYNGEE. This chain's CDR3 is CASSVSGSGEQFF. Written as DNA, the CDR3 is TGTGCCAGCAGCGTGTCGGGATCCGGTGAGCAGTTCTTC.

This clone appeared a single time. The chain recombines TRBV7-2 with TRBJ2-2; 9 bases agree with TRBD1. Losses at the gene ends were 4 bases for V and 7 bases for J; bases not matched to a gene: 7. CDR1 and CDR2 from the germline V gene are SGHTA and FQGNSA. This CDR3 is built from 15 residues. Here the CDR3 reads CASSSTGTGFGELFF. The DNA for the CDR3 is TGTGCCAGCAGCTCAACCGGGACAGGGTTCGGGGAGCTGTTTTTT.